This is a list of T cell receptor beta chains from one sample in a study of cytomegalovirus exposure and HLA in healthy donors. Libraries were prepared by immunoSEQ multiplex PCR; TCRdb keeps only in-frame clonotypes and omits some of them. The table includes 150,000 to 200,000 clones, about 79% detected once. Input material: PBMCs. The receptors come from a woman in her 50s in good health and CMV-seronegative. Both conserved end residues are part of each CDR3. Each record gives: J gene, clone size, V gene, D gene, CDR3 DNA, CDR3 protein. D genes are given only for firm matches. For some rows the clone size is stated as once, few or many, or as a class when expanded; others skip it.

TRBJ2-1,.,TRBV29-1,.,TGCAGCGTGGAGAGGGTGGAGCAGTTCTTC,CSVERVEQFF
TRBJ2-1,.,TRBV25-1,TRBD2,TGTGCCAGCACTTCCGGGACTAGCGGTCTACTGCTGTTCTTC,CASTSGTSGLLLFF
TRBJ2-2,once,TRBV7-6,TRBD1,TGTGCCAGCAGCTCGACAGGGGCGAGCGCCGGGGAGCTGTTTTTT,CASSSTGASAGELFF
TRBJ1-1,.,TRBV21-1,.,TGTGCCAGCAGCATCCCGGGGAACACTGAAGCTTTCTTT,CASSIPGNTEAFF
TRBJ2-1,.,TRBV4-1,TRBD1,TGCGCCAGCAGCCCTTCTCAGTCAGGGGGTGGAGGTCCATACAATGAGCAGTTCTTC,CASSPSQSGGGGPYNEQFF
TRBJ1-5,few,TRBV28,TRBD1,TGTGCCAGCAGTTTAGTTCTTAATGGACAGGGGGTTTTAGGTCAGCCCCAGCATTTT,CASSLVLNGQGVLGQPQHF
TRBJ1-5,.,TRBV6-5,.,TGTGCCAGCAAAACAGGCGTTTTTAGCAATCAGCCCCAGCATTTT,CASKTGVFSNQPQHF
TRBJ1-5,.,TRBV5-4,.,TGTGCCAGCAGCTTGGTCCGTTACAATCAGCCCCAGCATTTT,CASSLVRYNQPQHF
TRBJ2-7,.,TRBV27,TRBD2,TGTGCCAGCAGGGGGACTAGCGGGAGCTCCTACGAGCAGTACTTC,CASRGTSGSSYEQYF
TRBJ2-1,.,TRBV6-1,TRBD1,TGTGCCAGCAGCGGTGGGACAGGGGCCTACAATGAGCAGTTCTTC,CASSGGTGAYNEQFF
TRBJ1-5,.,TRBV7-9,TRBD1,TGTGCCAGCAGCAAGACAGGGGGCCTGTTTCAGCCCCAGCATTTT,CASSKTGGLFQPQHF
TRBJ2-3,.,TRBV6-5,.,TGTGCCAGCAGATTAGACAGGTTCGCAGATACGCAGTATTTT,CASRLDRFADTQYF
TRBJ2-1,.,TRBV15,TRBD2,TGTGCCACCAGCAGAGATCTGTCTAGCGGGAAATTTTACAATGAGCAGTTCTTC,CATSRDLSSGKFYNEQFF
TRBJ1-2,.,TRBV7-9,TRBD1,TGTTCCAGCAGCTCCATTCGGACAGGTGGACAACGCTCAATGGCGGGCTACACCTTC,CSSSSIRTGGQRSMAGYTF
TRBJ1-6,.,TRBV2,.,TGTGCCAGCAGTGAAGCGCTGGGGCTGGGTTCACCCCTCCACTTT,CASSEALGLGSPLHF
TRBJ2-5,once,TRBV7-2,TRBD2,TGTGCCAGCAGCCCCTTAGCGGGAGTAGAGACCCAGTACTTC,CASSPLAGVETQYF
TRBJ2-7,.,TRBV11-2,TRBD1,TGTGCCGGCTCAGGGGGTTACGAGCAGTACTTC,CAGSGGYEQYF
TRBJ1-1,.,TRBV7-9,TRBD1,TGTGCCAGCAGCAGAGGGACAGGGGGCCGGACTGAAGCTTTCTTT,CASSRGTGGRTEAFF
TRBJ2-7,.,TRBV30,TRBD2,TGTGCCTGGAGGGGTCGGGGGGGCTTTGAGCAGTACTTC,CAWRGRGGFEQYF
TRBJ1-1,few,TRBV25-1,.,TGTGCCAGCAGTGGATTACAGGGCAGAGCTTTCTTT,CASSGLQGRAFF
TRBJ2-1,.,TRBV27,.,TGTGCCAGCAGCCGGGGGGCGGGGTACAATGAGCAGTTCTTC,CASSRGAGYNEQFF
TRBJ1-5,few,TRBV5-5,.,TGTGCCAGCAGCTTGGCCAATAACAGGGATCAGCCCCAGCATTTT,CASSLANNRDQPQHF
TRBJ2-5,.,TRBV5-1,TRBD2,TGCGCCAGCCGTCCGACTAGCGGGAGTGAGACCCAGTACTTC,CASRPTSGSETQYF
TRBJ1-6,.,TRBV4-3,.,TGCGCCAGCAGCCAAGATCAATACAGGGAATCACCCCTCCACTTT,CASSQDQYRESPLHF
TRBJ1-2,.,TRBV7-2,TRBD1,TGTGCCAGCAGCTCCGACCGGACAGGCGGGGGCTACACCTTC,CASSSDRTGGGYTF
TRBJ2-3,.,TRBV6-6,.,TGTGCCAGCAGTTACCCTAGGGGCGCTAGCACAGATACGCAGTATTTT,CASSYPRGASTDTQYF
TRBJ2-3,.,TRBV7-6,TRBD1,TGTGCCAGCGGCCAGGGGGAGGATACGCAGTATTTT,CASGQGEDTQYF
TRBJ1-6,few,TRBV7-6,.,TGTGCCAGCAGCTCTACAGGAAATTCACCCCTCCACTTT,CASSSTGNSPLHF
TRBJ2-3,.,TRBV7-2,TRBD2,TGTGCCAGCAGCACCAAGCGGGGGGGCCAAGATACGCAGTATTTT,CASSTKRGGQDTQYF
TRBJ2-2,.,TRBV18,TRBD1,TGTGCCAGCTCACCACTTGGACAGGCGAACACCGGGGAGCTGTTTTTT,CASSPLGQANTGELFF
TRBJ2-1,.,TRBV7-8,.,TGTGCCAGCAGCCTATCGGACCGGGGGGCTTACAATGAGCAGTTCTTC,CASSLSDRGAYNEQFF
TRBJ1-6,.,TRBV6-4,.,TGTGCCAGCAGGGCCTCCGATCGTCCTAATTCACCCCTCCACTTT,CASRASDRPNSPLHF
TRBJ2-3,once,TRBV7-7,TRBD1,TGTGCCAGCAGCCCCATGACAGGGACTACGCAGTATTTT,CASSPMTGTTQYF
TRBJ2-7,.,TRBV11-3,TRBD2,TGTGCCAGCAGCTTAGGTGGTACTAGCGGGGGAAACGAGCAGTACTTC,CASSLGGTSGGNEQYF
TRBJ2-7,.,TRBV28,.,TGTGCCAGCAGTTTGGCAGGCCGCTACGAGCAGTACTTC,CASSLAGRYEQYF
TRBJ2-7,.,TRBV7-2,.,TGTGCCAGCAGCTTCGACAGAGGTTCTTACGAGCAGTACTTC,CASSFDRGSYEQYF
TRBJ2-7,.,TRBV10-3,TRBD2,TGCGCTCATAGCGGGAGGCCCGACTTCGAGCAGTACTTC,CAHSGRPDFEQYF
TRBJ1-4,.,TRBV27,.,TGTGCCAGCAGTTTATCTAGAGGGAACGGGGAAAAACTGTTTTTT,CASSLSRGNGEKLFF
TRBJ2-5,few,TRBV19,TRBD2,TGTGCCAGTAGTATCACGGGAGGGAGACAAGAGACCCAGTACTTC,CASSITGGRQETQYF
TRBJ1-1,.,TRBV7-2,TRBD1,TGTGCCAGTAGCCCACGGGTCATTCAGGGGGATGGCACTGAAGCTTTCTTT,CASSPRVIQGDGTEAFF
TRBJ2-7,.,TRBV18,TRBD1,TGCGCCAGCTCACCACGTCGGGAAAGGACAGGAAGGAACTACGAGCAGTACTTC,CASSPRRERTGRNYEQYF
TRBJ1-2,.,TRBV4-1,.,TGCGCCAGCAGCCAAGATTGGACACCAACCTCAAACTATAACTATGGCTACACCTTC,CASSQDWTPTSNYNYGYTF
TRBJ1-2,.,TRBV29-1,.,TGCAGCGGGAGTCACCCGAACTATGGCTACACCTTC,CSGSHPNYGYTF
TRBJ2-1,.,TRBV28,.,TGTGCCAGCAGTCCCGTCGTCGGGACCTACAATGAGCAGTTCTTC,CASSPVVGTYNEQFF
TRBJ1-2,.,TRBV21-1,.,TGTGCCAGCAGCAATAGAGGGCCCCATAAGGGCTATGGCTACACCTTC,CASSNRGPHKGYGYTF